This T cell receptor beta chain was retrieved from a study of a mutant IDH1 vaccine in newly diagnosed glioma (dated by TCRdb to the early 2020s). The study in broad terms: Eight vaccinations were administered to patients in weeks 1, 3, 5, 7, 11, 15, 19 and 23, corresponding to visits V03 through V10. Vaccination started 4-6 weeks after radiotherapy alone, or was given together with temozolomide cycles in the groups whose treatment included chemotherapy. Of the 25 to 35 patients who were treated, around 62% were male and roughly 38% were female, and the mean age was about 37 years. Prior to enrollment, patients had been given standard therapy consisting of radiotherapy alone, temozolomide alone, or radiochemotherapy with temozolomide, with the combination given to most patients. Six visits were used for peripheral blood collection: V03 (baseline), V05, V07, V10, V12 and V13. For exploratory analyses, some 24 treated patients had longitudinal TCRB deep sequencing done wherever samples were available. General conclusions and limits of the study: Availability determined which PBMC samples were chosen for TCRB deep sequencing. Immune responses induced by the vaccine were seen in over 90% of patients across multiple MHC alleles. The authors stated that sample limitations prevented analyses of patient blood samples from being reproduced. Changes in the top peripheral T cell clonotypes picked up by TCRB sequencing did not appear to be linked to pseudoprogression.

A note on this clone: Its antigen remains unidentified. No much larger clone is present one base from it, and per-base qualities are unavailable.

Library method: the immunoSEQ multiplex PCR assay. The hsTCRB Kit was used according to the manufacturer's protocol to amplify rearranged TCR beta chain sequences. An Illumina MiSeq was used to sequence the TCRB libraries. From the authors' description of their analysis: The proprietary platform of the kit vendor was used for demultiplexing, trimming and gene mapping. TCRdb took over this immuneACCESS table, retaining in-frame rearrangements with V and J assigned. Such tables are incomplete; in checked studies, under half of the missing clones stem from an unresolved V gene, and the remainder is unexplained. V, J and clone size derive from that table, while D and trimming were established from the DNA sequence. This sample lists some 70,000 clones; over 70% were detected once. The ten largest clones take up approximately 12% of the sample. The germline V end is reduced by 4 bases and the J end by 7 bases; junction bases left unmatched: 14. For CDR1 and CDR2, the germline V gene lists SGHDN and FVKESK. Measured from the cysteine to the phenylalanine, the CDR3 is 17 residues long. The only DNA kept is the CDR3, 51 bases in frame from the first base.

The time point label of this sample denotes: week 23, last vaccination. Each vaccine dose was 300 ug of a 20-mer mutant IDH1 peptide in Montanide, given subcutaneously with topical imiquimod. The donors had newly diagnosed IDH1-mutant astrocytomas of WHO grade 3 or 4 that showed loss of nuclear ATRX. The samples were drawn from NOA16, a multicentre, single-arm, open-label phase I trial in Germany that tested a mutant IDH1 peptide vaccine in humans for the first time. The DNeasy Blood and Tissue Kit was used to extract genomic DNA from EDTA blood for TCRB sequencing. The chain couples TRBV14 to TRBJ2-2; 8 bases in the junction line up with TRBD2. The TCR originated in a man aged 18 to 29 with glioma. The sequencing used PBMCs, collected from a glioma patient whose treatment included an IDH1 peptide vaccine. The DNA reads as follows: TGTGCCAGCAGCCCTGAGGAAAGGACTAGCTATGGCGGGGAGCTGTTTTTT. Its translation reads: CASSPEERTSYGGELFF.